This T cell receptor beta chain appears in the sequencing data of a study of blood T cell repertoires in COVID-19. Overall study context: Sites across the United States, Italy and Spain contributed samples from acute and convalescent COVID-19. T cells, B-cell-depleted T cells, or PBMCs supplied cDNA or gDNA.

This CDR3 region has 14 residues. Trimming took off 6 bases at V and 0 bases at J, with 9 bases between the two ends. CDR1 is PRHDT, CDR2 FYEKMQ, per germline (reference sequence). Here immunoSEQ multiplex PCR was the method, and the copy in TCRdb shows in-frame clones only, minus some. There are 90,000 to 120,000 clones in the sample; over 75% occur only once, and less than 5% lies in the top ten. Sequenced input: peripheral blood. The receptor's source is a woman in her 70s with acute or convalescent COVID-19. The chain joins TRBV13 to TRBJ1-3; D remains ambiguous. CDR3 DNA: TGTGCCAGCAGACGTCGCAGCTCTGGAAACACCATATATTTT. Its translation: CASRRRSSGNTIYF.